This TCR beta chain came from a study of OX40 agonist ivuxolimab in advanced cancers. Study-level information: The diagnoses of dose-escalation patients were hepatocellular carcinoma, melanoma, renal cell or head and neck cancer.

This clone appeared a few times. The antigen is undetermined. General study findings and limits: In general, CD8+ T cells held more expanded clones than CD4+ did, on average. Clonal expansion in partial responders at 0.1-3.0 mg/kg ranked among the lowest. Clonal expansion was seen in CD4+ and CD8+ blood T cells by week 6 at 0.1 to 3.0 mg/kg.

Assay: immunoSEQ multiplex PCR; the TCRdb copy retains only in-frame clones and omits some. The sample holds about 24,000 clones, around 80% seen once. Germline assignment: CDR1 SGHAT and CDR2 FQNNGV. Trimming removed 0 bases from V and 4 bases from J, with 10 bases in between. The CDR3 covers 15 residues. The sample here was CD4+ or CD8+ T cells sorted from blood, taken in a trial of the OX40 agonist ivuxolimab. The J gene is TRBJ2-1, the V gene TRBV11-2; possible D gene TRBD2, 6 bases. The clonotype comes from an adult with an advanced solid tumor such as melanoma, head and neck, liver or kidney cancer. The CDR3 DNA follows: TGTGCCAGCAGCTTAGATGGTAGCGGTTACAATGAGCAGTTCTTC. It codes for CASSLDGSGYNEQFF.